This T cell receptor (beta chain) was observed in a study of blood T cell repertoires in COVID-19. Some clones are missing from TCRdb's copy, which holds only in-frame ones; the method was immunoSEQ multiplex PCR. The sample consists of roughly 190,000 clones, roughly 82% of them appearing once. This CDR3 comprises 15 residues. CDR1 is MNHNS, CDR2 SASEGT, per germline. The trim removed 5 bases at V and 4 bases at J, leaving 2 bases unmatched. Participants were aged about 18 to 100 years from approximately 25 US areas. Sequencing used PBMCs or T cells enriched from blood (not recorded which). The V gene is TRBV6-1, the J gene TRBJ2-3; 14 bases map to TRBD2. This receptor was identified in a man aged 40-49 years who had recovered from COVID-19. CDR3 loop: CASSTTSGRADTQYF. The CDR3 DNA reads TGTGCCAGCAGTACGACTAGCGGGAGGGCAGATACGCAGTATTTT.